Listed below are T cell receptor beta chains from one sample, sequenced in a study of blood T cell repertoires in COVID-19. Some clones are missing from TCRdb's copy, which holds only in-frame ones; the method was immunoSEQ multiplex PCR. The sample includes approximately 110,000 clones, about 79% seen only once; the top ten take 7.9%. The sample taken for sequencing was peripheral blood. These TCRs come from a woman at least 80 years old with active or convalescent COVID-19. Each CDR3 is given with its conserved first and last residue. Size is omitted from some rows. Given values are once, few, many or a class for expanded clones.

V gene	clone size	J gene	CDR3 protein
TRBV6-5	.	TRBJ2-6	CASRNRGSGANVLTF
TRBV6-1	.	TRBJ1-2	CASSEGANSNYGYTF
TRBV28	.	TRBJ2-1	CASSSQVSSYNEQFF
TRBV28	.	TRBJ1-2	CASRWTGVAYGYTF
TRBV28	.	TRBJ2-7	CASTPGTSGYEQYF
TRBV18	.	TRBJ2-3	CASSAFSTDTQYF
TRBV3-1/TRBV3-2	.	TRBJ1-1	CASSQLQGGEAFF
TRBV6-7	.	TRBJ1-5	CASSQQFLGNQPQHF
TRBV18	once	TRBJ2-7	CASSPLRVSGSSYEQYF
TRBV27	.	TRBJ1-2	CASSRTGGSTNYGYTF
TRBV5-1	.	TRBJ2-5	CASSLGGRQETQYF
TRBV10-3	.	TRBJ2-3	CAISVEPTDTQYF
TRBV5-1	once	TRBJ1-1	CASSLEVFSPGDRNTEAFF
TRBV4-2	.	TRBJ2-5	CASSQFGLAGNQETQYF
TRBV5-1	.	TRBJ2-7	CASSWTGTQSYEQYF
TRBV6-5	.	TRBJ1-2	CASSTGSLYGYTF
TRBV12-3/TRBV12-4	.	TRBJ1-1	CASTYGRSTEAFF
TRBV19	once	TRBJ2-7	CASSTGVLTEQYF
TRBV5-5	.	TRBJ1-2	CASSLPGRAYGYTF
TRBV28	.	TRBJ1-1	CASSFADTEAFF
TRBV25-1	.	TRBJ2-7	CASNRDSSYEQYF
TRBV10-3	.	TRBJ2-3	CAISEEGITDTQYF
TRBV18	.	TRBJ2-3	CASSLRTSGAGDTQYF
TRBV6-2/TRBV6-3	.	TRBJ2-7	CASSYSLGSGSPREDEQYF
TRBV7-6	.	TRBJ2-7	CASSLARTGGLYEQYF
TRBV25-1	.	TRBJ2-7	CASSDLTGGSYEQYF
TRBV7-8	.	TRBJ2-1	CASSPDNGGYVEQFF
TRBV3-1/TRBV3-2	.	TRBJ2-7	CASSLRTGAYEQYF
TRBV5-1	.	TRBJ2-3	CASSIGPGQITDTQYF
TRBV10-3	.	TRBJ2-2	CAISTSGRFPGELFF
TRBV19	.	TRBJ2-3	CASSIGEADTQYF
TRBV19	.	TRBJ2-5	CASSKWSGTGQETQYF
TRBV27	.	TRBJ2-1	CASSFFLRGNEQFF
TRBV7-6	.	TRBJ1-3	CASSLRWDRGSRNTIYF
TRBV21-1	.	TRBJ2-5	CASSTGEETQYF
TRBV5-1	.	TRBJ1-3	CASSLDGVYGNTIYF
TRBV3-1/TRBV3-2	.	TRBJ2-1	CASSQEGGVGSYNEQFF